The 10 T cell receptor beta chains below all came from one sample that was sequenced in a study of blood T cell repertoires in COVID-19. Measured with immunoSEQ multiplex PCR; TCRdb has only the in-frame clones, and not every one. This table holds around 250,000 clones, 85% found once. Sequenced input: PBMCs or T cells enriched from blood (not recorded which). The source of these receptors is a woman aged 45-65 years with acute COVID-19.

The V and J genes are TRBV12-3 or TRBV12-4 and TRBJ1-3; D is ambiguous. The CDR3 is 11 amino acids. V lost 7 bases, J lost 8 bases, and 9 bases lay in between. DNA of the CDR3: TGTGCCAGCACCGGGAGGGACACCATATATTTT. The encoded protein is CASTGRDTIYF.

This rearrangement joins TRBV19 to TRBJ1-3; TRBD1 matches 8 bases. The V segment lost 1 base and the J segment 4 bases; nucleotides outside the gene matches: 12. This CDR3 region has 18 residues. The V gene's germline CDR1 is LNHDA and CDR2 SQIVND (reference sequence). CDR3 amino acids: CASSIAWTGRLAGNTIYF. The DNA of the CDR3 is TGTGCCAGTAGTATAGCCTGGACAGGGAGGCTGGCGGGAAACACCATATATTTT.

The gene calls are TRBV7-2 and TRBJ1-6, with TRBD1 identical over 9 bases. V lost 5 bases to trimming and J lost 7 bases; unmatched junction nucleotides: 6. The CDR3 is 15 residues long. Looked up from germline, CDR1 is SGHTA and CDR2 is FQGNSA. CDR3 DNA sequence: TGTGCCAGCAGCCCCGGGACAGGGTTCAATTCACCCCTCCACTTT. Residues: CASSPGTGFNSPLHF.

This clone was picked up one time. The V and J genes are TRBV3-1 (or the pseudogene TRBV3-2) and TRBJ2-5; TRBD2 aligns across 12 bases. Per germline, CDR1 LGHDT and CDR2 YNNKEL (reference sequence). The junction had 6 bases not matched to a gene; V was cut back by 2 bases and J by 2 bases. This CDR3 is built from 17 residues. The CDR3 loop reads CASSQLTSGGAQETQYF. CDR3 coding DNA: TGTGCCAGCAGCCAACTGACTAGCGGGGGCGCACAAGAGACCCAGTACTTC.

V usage is TRBV7-6 and J usage is TRBJ1-5; 9 positions agree with TRBD1. Germline assignment: CDR1 SGHVS and CDR2 FNYEAQ. V gave up 2 bases and J gave up 4 bases; unmatched junction bases: 9. The CDR3 sequence is 17 residues long. CDR3 DNA sequence: TGTGCCAGCAGCTTATCCCCACCGGGGACAGGGAATCAGCCCCAGCATTTT. Its protein product is CASSLSPPGTGNQPQHF. Filled out from reference TRBV7-6 and TRBJ1-5, the complete variable domain reads GAGVSQSPRYKVTKRGQDVALRCDPISGHVSLYWYRQALGQGPEFLTYFNYEAQQDKSGLPNDRFSAERPEGSISTLTIQRTEQRDSAMYRCASSLSPPGTGNQPQHFGDGTRLSIL.

The chain links TRBV5-4 to TRBJ1-3, with 9 positions matching TRBD1. Trimming at V came to 4 bases and at J to 0 bases, leaving 2 bases not matched to a gene. The CDR3 consists of 15 residues. The V gene's germline CDR1 is SGHNT and CDR2 YYREEE (reference sequence). The CDR3, as DNA: TGTGCCAGCAGCGTGGGACAGGGCTCTGGAAACACCATATATTTT. Translating gives CASSVGQGSGNTIYF.

This clone showed up just once. The chain is built from TRBV3-1 (or the pseudogene TRBV3-2) and TRBJ2-1; possibly TRBD2 for D (6 bases). Trimming cost V 2 bases and J 6 bases, with 17 bases left between them. Looked up from germline, CDR1 is LGHDT and CDR2 is YNNKEL (reference sequence). The CDR3 runs 16 residues. The CDR3 nucleotides are TGTGCCAGCAGCCAACCTGAGACTAGATTGGCCAATGAGCAGTTCTTC. Translated: CASSQPETRLANEQFF.

CDR3 in amino acids: CASSRTGFFHGYTF. The CDR3 DNA reads as TGTGCCAGCAGCCGAACAGGGTTTTTTCATGGCTACACCTTC. This chain joins TRBV3-1 (or the pseudogene TRBV3-2) and TRBJ1-2; tentatively, D is TRBD1 (6 bases). The V and J ends lost 4 bases and 6 bases respectively, with 15 bases between them. CDR3 size: 14 residues. The germline gives CDR1 LGHDT, CDR2 YNNKEL (reference sequence).

The V and J genes are TRBV29-1 and TRBJ2-1, with TRBD1 matching 8 bases. CDR1 SQVTM and CDR2 ANQGSEA come from the germline V gene. CDR3 length: 15 residues. V gave up 7 bases and J gave up 7 bases; unmatched junction bases: 15. The CDR3 region has the DNA TGCAGCGACTTTCCGTACGACAGGGGAAGGAATGAGCAGTTCTTC. It yields the protein CSDFPYDRGRNEQFF.

This clone was counted a single time. This chain links TRBV2 with TRBJ1-2, with D possibly being TRBD1 (6 bases). The CDR3 is made up of 14 amino acids. The germline V gene encodes CDR1 SNHLY and CDR2 FYNNEI. The V end lost 3 bases, the J end lost 5 bases, and 13 bases lay between the germline ends. Written as DNA, the CDR3 is TGTGCCAGCAGTGAGCCAGGGGTAAAGTATGGCTACACCTTC. This encodes CASSEPGVKYGYTF.